This T cell receptor (beta chain) was captured by sequencing in a study of cytomegalovirus exposure and HLA in healthy donors. About the research overall: Out of around 360 genotyped donors, about 80% belonged to the Caucasian-associated ancestry cluster.

This clone has only a few counts. Its antigen is unidentified. A multiplex PCR was run with 60 Vbeta primers and 13 Jbeta primers. TCRdb's copy holds only in-frame clones and misses some; the assay was immunoSEQ multiplex PCR. Of around 80,000 clones in the sample, 10% were seen once. The CDR3 extends over 14 amino acids. Germline values: CDR1 MDHEN, CDR2 SYDVKM. V dropped 5 bases and J dropped 3 bases, with 13 bases sitting between them. General observations from the study: A later analysis found TCR association rates differed by HLA locus, highest for DRB1 and lowest for HLA-C. Apart from CMV serostatus, no immune exposure information was available. In vitro checks showed that a few CMV-associated chains really do target CMV antigens.

Material: PBMCs. This sequence joins TRBV28 and TRBJ1-1; TRBD1 might be the D (6 bases). This clonotype originated in a man aged 60 to 69 in good health and CMV-seropositive. CDR3 nucleotides: TGTGCCAGCAGTCAAGACAGGATGGACACTGAAGCTTTCTTT. This sequence encodes CASSQDRMDTEAFF.